The next 27 T cell receptor beta chains were all read from a single sample in a study of T cell responses to AZD1222 COVID-19 vaccine. Only in-frame clones appear in the TCRdb table, and some are missing; sequencing was by immunoSEQ multiplex PCR. Of about 98,000 clones detected, around 88% appear once; the ten largest clones hold approximately 10%. The material was peripheral blood, obtained on day 0 of MenACWY control vaccination. The receptors here all came from an adult in good health.

The count of this clone is one. This sequence joins TRBV4-2 and TRBJ1-4; 9 bases are a match to TRBD1. Germline CDR1 is LGHNA and CDR2 is YNFKEQ. V shed 6 bases, J shed 8 bases, and the junction held 7 bases outside the gene matches. This CDR3 is 14 amino acids long. CDR3 bases: TGTGCCAGCAGTTTCGGACAGGGGAAGGAAAAACTGTTTTTT. This sequence encodes CASSFGQGKEKLFF.

This chain links TRBV10-3 with TRBJ2-1, with a tentative D call TRBD1 (5 bases). There are 13 residues in the CDR3. The germline V gene has CDR1 ENHRY and CDR2 SYGVKD. V was trimmed by 7 bases and J by 0 bases, leaving 7 bases between them. The CDR3 spells CAITDSSYNEQFF. The CDR3 DNA reads TGTGCCATCACCGACAGCTCCTACAATGAGCAGTTCTTC.

This clone was seen just once. This chain uses TRBV3-1 (or the pseudogene TRBV3-2) with TRBJ1-2; no clear D. Germline CDR1 is LGHDT and CDR2 is YNNKEL (reference sequence). CDR3 size: 12 residues. V was cut by 4 bases and J by 2 bases, with 5 bases left in between. The CDR3 reads CASSLTNYGYTF. CDR3 nucleotides: TGTGCCAGCAGCCTTACCAACTATGGCTACACCTTC.

The chain joins TRBV6-5 to TRBJ2-7, with no clear D. This CDR3 region has 15 residues. Germline loops: CDR1 MNHEY, CDR2 SVGAGI. V lost 0 bases and J lost 1, with 10 bases in between. In DNA form, the CDR3 reads TGTGCCAGCAGTTACTCGAAGTGGCGATCCTACGAGCAGTACTTC. Its translation is CASSYSKWRSYEQYF.

The rearrangement joins TRBV14 to TRBJ1-4; 9 nucleotides agree with TRBD1. Germline V gene sequence: CDR1 SGHDN, CDR2 FVKESK. The CDR3 sequence is 14 residues long. J lost 8 bases, V lost 4 bases, and 5 bases had no gene match. The CDR3 region is CASSRDRGREKLFF. In DNA form, the CDR3 reads TGTGCCAGCAGCCGCGACAGGGGGAGAGAAAAACTGTTTTTT.

This chain joins TRBV5-6 and TRBJ2-3; perhaps TRBD2 as D (6 bases). CDR1 is SGHDT and CDR2 is YYEEEE in the germline V gene. The CDR3 spans 15 residues. V dropped 2 bases and J dropped 0 bases, with 10 bases sitting between them. The CDR3 here is CASSFGGASTDTQYF. CDR3 coding DNA: TGTGCCAGCAGCTTTGGCGGGGCGAGCACAGATACGCAGTATTTT. The whole variable domain, remainder taken from reference TRBV5-6 and TRBJ2-3, is DAGVTQSPTHLIKTRGQQVTLRCSPKSGHDTVSWYQQALGQGPQFIFQYYEEEERQRGNFPDRFSGHQFPNYSSELNVNALLLGDSALYLCASSFGGASTDTQYFGPGTRLTVL.

V usage is TRBV7-9 and J usage is TRBJ1-1; D is undetermined. The CDR3 covers 15 residues. The V gene's germline CDR1 is SEHNR and CDR2 FQNEAQ (reference sequence). Trimming removed 1 base at V and 1 base at J, with 10 bases between. CDR3 nucleotides: TGTGCCAGCAGCTTAGAACCCGCCGCGAACACTGAAGCTTTCTTT. Translated, it gives CASSLEPAANTEAFF.

The chain recombines TRBV18 with TRBJ1-6, with a weak D call TRBD1 (5 bases). The V gene lost 3 bases and the J gene lost 10 bases, with 16 bases spanning the gap. The CDR3 spans 15 residues. In germline, CDR1 is KGHSH, CDR2 LQKENI. The CDR3, as DNA: TGTGCCAGCTCACCCACCGGGACTAAGGAATCACCCCTCCACTTT. This gives the protein CASSPTGTKESPLHF.

The rearrangement uses TRBV12-3 or TRBV12-4 and TRBJ1-1, with 10 bases matching TRBD1. V shed 5 bases and J 6 bases; nucleotides not matched to a gene: 3. CDR3 length: 13 residues. The CDR3 DNA sequence: TGTGCCAGCAGTCCAGGACAGGGGGCTGAAGCTTTCTTT. Protein product: CASSPGQGAEAFF.

The chain joins TRBV6-1 to TRBJ2-5, with D maybe TRBD1 (6 bases). The germline V gene has CDR1 MNHNS and CDR2 SASEGT. V was pared by 0 bases and J by 3 bases, with 17 bases between. CDR3 length: 17 amino acids. This chain's CDR3 is CASSEALGAGEKETQYF. In DNA form, the CDR3 reads TGTGCCAGCAGTGAAGCGCTTGGGGCAGGGGAAAAAGAGACCCAGTACTTC.

The chain combines TRBV30 with TRBJ2-2, with 13 bases fitting TRBD2. CDR1 is GTSNPN, CDR2 SVGIG, per germline (reference sequence). CDR3 size: 17 residues. The trim removed 8 bases at V and 2 bases at J, leaving 11 bases unmatched. The CDR3 nucleotides are TGTGCCGGGGTAAGGGGACTAGCGGGGTCCAACACCGGGGAGCTGTTTTTT. Encoded protein: CAGVRGLAGSNTGELFF.

This chain links TRBV5-1 with TRBJ2-2, with D perhaps assigned TRBD1 or TRBD2 (5 bases each). The CDR3 runs to 14 residues. Germline V CDR1 and CDR2: SGHRS, YFSETQ. With 6 bases removed from V and 4 bases from J, the gap between germline ends came to 13 bases. The DNA of the CDR3 is TGCGCCAGCACCCCTGGGGGTACCACCGGGGAGCTGTTTTTT. Amino acid sequence: CASTPGGTTGELFF.

The chain links TRBV11-3 to TRBJ2-2; D is ambiguous. The CDR3 has 13 amino acids. V gave up 2 bases and J gave up 4 bases, with 5 bases separating them. Germline CDR1 SGHNT, CDR2 YENEEA. CDR3 in amino acids: CASSLYRTGELFF. The CDR3 DNA sequence: TGTGCCAGCAGCTTATATCGCACCGGGGAGCTGTTTTTT.

V gene TRBV4-2 combines with J gene TRBJ2-5, with a tentative D call TRBD2 (5 bases). Germline V gene lookup returns CDR1 LGHNA and CDR2 YNFKEQ. V was pared by 0 bases and J by 9 bases, with 20 bases between. This CDR3 contains 16 residues. DNA for the CDR3: TGTGCCAGCAGCCAAGATCGGGGTAGCTCGGGCCAACCCCAGTACTTC. It translates to CASSQDRGSSGQPQYF.

The chain couples TRBV9 to TRBJ1-1; TRBD1 matches 8 bases. This CDR3 comprises 15 residues. Germline V gene lookup returns CDR1 SGDLS and CDR2 YYNGEE. V lost 4 bases to trimming and J lost 0 bases; unmatched junction nucleotides: 5. The CDR3 sequence: CASSPGGAMNTEAFF. The CDR3 DNA sequence: TGTGCCAGCAGCCCAGGGGGCGCCATGAACACTGAAGCTTTCTTT.

The V call is TRBV13, the J call TRBJ1-2; D gene ambiguous. V lost 3 bases, J lost 8 bases, and 16 bases lay in between. CDR1 PRHDT and CDR2 FYEKMQ come from the germline V gene (reference sequence). This CDR3 spans 14 amino acids. The CDR3 DNA is TGTGCCAGCAGCTTTCTAGGAACTGCAGGAGGCTACACCTTC. This encodes CASSFLGTAGGYTF.

V gene TRBV30 combines with J gene TRBJ1-2; unclear D gene. The ends were cut back, 2 bases at V and 8 bases at J, with 12 bases in the middle. Germline V gives CDR1 GTSNPN, CDR2 SVGIG (reference sequence). The CDR3 is 12 amino acids. CDR3 protein: CAWSSTIGGYTF. CDR3 DNA sequence: TGTGCCTGGAGTTCGACGATAGGGGGCTACACCTTC.

The chain is built from TRBV29-1 and TRBJ2-1; the match to TRBD1 covers 8 bases. With V trimmed by 4 bases and J by 5 bases, 7 bases remained unmatched. Germline values: CDR1 SQVTM, CDR2 ANQGSEA. The CDR3 loop spans 14 amino acids. The CDR3 region has the DNA TGCAGCGTTGTTCAGGGACAGGTGGACAATGAGCAGTTCTTC. This translates into CSVVQGQVDNEQFF.

This chain connects TRBV20-1 to TRBJ2-1; 8 nucleotides align to TRBD2. The CDR3 is made up of 15 amino acids. The germline CDR1 and CDR2 sequences are DFQATT and SNEGSKA (reference sequence). Germline trimming cut 3 bases from V and 6 bases from J; bases unmatched to any gene: 10. The CDR3 loop reads CSASPARGGPNEQFF. DNA for the CDR3: TGCAGTGCTAGTCCCGCCCGGGGGGGCCCCAATGAGCAGTTCTTC.

The chain is built from TRBV5-1 and TRBJ1-1; D unresolved. V was clipped by 1 base and J by 1 base, with 8 bases between them. This CDR3 has 14 amino acids. Germline values: CDR1 SGHRS, CDR2 YFSETQ. The CDR3 DNA follows: TGCGCCAGCAGCTTGATGCTAGAGAACACTGAAGCTTTCTTT. Its translation: CASSLMLENTEAFF.

This clone was seen a handful of times. Other DNA sequences in the sample encode the same CDR3. The V gene is TRBV7-2, the J gene TRBJ2-3, with unresolved D. The V and J ends lost 0 bases and 0 bases respectively, with 10 bases between them. Germline loops: CDR1 SGHTA, CDR2 FQGNSA. This CDR3 region has 16 residues. In nucleotides, the CDR3 is TGTGCCAGCAGCTTAGCGGGTACTTCTAGCACAGATACGCAGTATTTT. It specifies CASSLAGTSSTDTQYF.

The chain uses TRBV2 and TRBJ1-2, with no clear D. This CDR3 is built from 16 residues. Trimming shortened V by 7 bases and J by 4 bases, and 22 bases separated the two germline ends. CDR1 and CDR2 from the germline V gene are SNHLY and FYNNEI. CDR3 sequence reads: CASTLGGGISSYGYTF. The DNA of the CDR3 is TGTGCCAGCACCCTAGGCGGAGGGATCAGTAGCTATGGCTACACCTTC.

The J gene is TRBJ1-1, the V gene TRBV5-5, with TRBD1 matching over 7 bases. Germline V CDR1 and CDR2: SGHKS, YYEKEE (reference sequence). Trimming cost V 4 bases and J 4 bases; bases outside gene matches: 4. The CDR3 spans 13 residues. The CDR3 loop reads CASSGNRGTEAFF. CDR3 bases: TGTGCCAGCAGCGGAAACAGGGGCACTGAAGCTTTCTTT.

This sequence joins TRBV5-6 and TRBJ2-7, with D uncertain. V shed 3 bases and J shed 0 bases, with 7 bases lying between them. The germline V gene has CDR1 SGHDT and CDR2 YYEEEE. This CDR3 has 13 residues. Here the CDR3 DNA reads TGTGCCAGCAGCTCAGCGTTCTCCTACGAGCAGTACTTC. Translated, it gives CASSSAFSYEQYF.

The genes are TRBV18 and TRBJ1-5; unclear D gene. The ends were cut back, 5 bases at V and 0 bases at J, with 8 bases in the middle. The CDR3 is made up of 14 amino acids. From germline, CDR1 is KGHSH and CDR2 LQKENI. DNA for the CDR3: TGTGCCAGCTCAGAAGGAAATAGCAATCAGCCCCAGCATTTT. Amino acid sequence: CASSEGNSNQPQHF.

The chain is built from TRBV19 and TRBJ1-6, with D unclear. The V gene lost 3 bases and the J gene lost 0 bases, with 6 bases spanning the gap. The CDR3 extends over 15 amino acids. From germline, CDR1 is LNHDA and CDR2 SQIVND (reference sequence). The CDR3 region has the DNA TGTGCCAGTAGTATCGGAAGCTCCTATAATTCACCCCTCCACTTT. This encodes CASSIGSSYNSPLHF.

This chain uses TRBV2 with TRBJ1-2; D call uncertain. Germline V gene data show CDR1 as SNHLY and CDR2 as FYNNEI. Trimming cost V 3 bases and J 7 bases, with 15 bases left between them. The length of the CDR3 is 14 residues. In DNA form, the CDR3 reads TGTGCCAGCAGTGAGAGTAGGACTATGAGTGGCTACACCTTC. Translated: CASSESRTMSGYTF.